This T cell receptor (beta chain) originates from a study of T cell responses to AZD1222 COVID-19 vaccine. Study-level findings and limits: Repertoires were obtained only post-peak T cell response.

Here immunoSEQ multiplex PCR was the method, and the copy in TCRdb shows in-frame clones only, minus some. This table holds 50,000 to 65,000 clones, approximately 86% found once. V shed 5 bases, J shed 0 bases, and the junction held 8 bases outside the gene matches. There are 16 residues in the CDR3. Germline CDR1 reads SEHNR; CDR2 reads FQNEAQ (reference sequence). Concerning this clone: Its specificity is unknown.

This receptor was taken from an adult who received the AZD1222 COVID-19 vaccine. This material consisted of peripheral blood, taken 28 days after the second AZD1222 dose. This rearrangement joins TRBV7-9 to TRBJ1-2; TRBD1 aligns across 8 bases. CDR3: CASSPAQTGANYGYTF. CDR3 DNA: TGTGCCAGCAGCCCGGCCCAGACAGGGGCTAACTATGGCTACACCTTC.